This T cell receptor beta chain was observed in a study of T-cell memory formation after mild COVID-19. Findings and caveats of the study: Whereas later expanders leaned CD4+, clones contracting day 15 to 85 showed a balanced CD4/CD8 makeup. Some clones that responded were present in memory (sampled pre-infection), which suggests cross-reactive memory joined. Nothing confirmed that second-wave clones peaking on day 37 were specific for SARS-CoV-2. Largely, contracting CD4+ clones fell within CM and EM, and contracting CD8+ clones within EMRA.

CDR3 length: 13 residues. The table lists this clonotype with a few counts. What it recognizes is unknown. TCRdb passed the 5' RACE reads through MiXCR, listing each CDR3 protein once. The table shows roughly 400,000 distinct CDR3 sequences, with over 15% occurring only once. The TCR originated in a man between 18 and 29 years old who had mild COVID-19 (a few samples of this study predate the infection). Cell type and time point are not known. The specimen was PBMCs or a T cell subset sorted from them (not recorded which). The rearrangement uses TRBV21-1 and TRBJ2-2; TRBD1, as called in the table, went unchecked against the DNA. TRBV21-1 is designated a pseudogene. The CDR3 coding sequence is TGTGCCGGATCCTTTGGACAGTCCGGGGAGCTGTTTTTT. It translates to CAGSFGQSGELFF.